Shown below are 4 T cell receptor beta chains from a single sample sequenced in a study of T cell repertoires in cytomegalovirus infection. These receptors' antigens are unknown. One entry per CDR3 protein, called by TCRdb with MiXCR from the reads. Counted here are roughly 500,000 distinct CDR3 sequences, roughly 46% occurring once; the ten biggest clones make up 35% to 50%. The material sequenced was cultured PBMCs, taken from culture after CMV antigen stimulation. These receptor sequences come from a human donor in good health (CMV status not recorded). Some clones in this sample may be carry-over from other donors' samples.

V is TRBV20-1 and J is TRBJ2-3, with 8 bases identical to TRBD1. Germline loops: CDR1 DFQATT, CDR2 SNEGSKA (reference sequence). V was pared by 0 bases and J by 0 bases, with 5 bases of the junction left unmatched. This CDR3 has 16 amino acids. In nucleotides, the CDR3 is TGCAGTGCTAGAGACAGGGGGCGAACAAGCACAGATACGCAGTATTTT. It encodes CSARDRGRTSTDTQYF.

J is TRBJ1-1 and V is TRBV11-3; D unresolved. The germline V and J ends were trimmed by 5 bases and 7 bases, with 14 bases remaining between them. Germline V gives CDR1 SGHNT, CDR2 YENEEA. The CDR3 totals 13 residues. The CDR3 region has the DNA TGTGCCAGCAGCCTAGGACGGAATTATGAAGCTTTCTTT. It is translated as CASSLGRNYEAFF.

This chain connects TRBV6-6 to TRBJ2-1; 9 bases agree with TRBD2. V was clipped by 0 bases and J by 4 bases; unmatched bases: 7. CDR1 MNHNY and CDR2 SVGAGI come from the germline V gene (reference sequence). The CDR3 sequence is 17 residues long. CDR3: CASSYSMSSGSYNEQFF. Here the CDR3 DNA reads TGTGCCAGCAGTTACTCGATGAGTAGCGGGAGTTACAATGAGCAGTTCTTC.

The V call is TRBV7-2, the J call TRBJ2-3; no definite D call. The ends were cut back, 5 bases at V and 4 bases at J, with 19 bases in the middle. The CDR3 consists of 16 residues. Germline lookup yields CDR1 SGHTA and CDR2 FQGNSA. CDR3 amino acids: CASSRPEGGTADTQYF. The DNA for the CDR3 is TGTGCCAGCAGCCGCCCCGAAGGCGGAACGGCAGATACGCAGTATTTT.